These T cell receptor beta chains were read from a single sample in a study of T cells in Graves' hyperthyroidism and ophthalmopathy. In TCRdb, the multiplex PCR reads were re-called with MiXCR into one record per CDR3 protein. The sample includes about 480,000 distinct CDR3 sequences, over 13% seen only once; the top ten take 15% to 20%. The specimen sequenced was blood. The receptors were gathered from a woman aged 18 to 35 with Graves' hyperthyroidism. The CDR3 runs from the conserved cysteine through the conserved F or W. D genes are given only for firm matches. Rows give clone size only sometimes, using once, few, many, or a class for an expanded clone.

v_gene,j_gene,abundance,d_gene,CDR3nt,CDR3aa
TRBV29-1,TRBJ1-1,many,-,TGCAGCGCCCGAGGGCACAGGGAGAGCACTGAAGCTTTCTTT,CSARGHRESTEAFF
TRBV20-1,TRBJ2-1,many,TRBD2,TGCAGTGCCCCGACTAGCGGGAGGGCCGGCTCCTACAATGAGCAGTTCTTC,CSAPTSGRAGSYNEQFF
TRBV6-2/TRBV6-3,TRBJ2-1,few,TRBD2,TGTGCCAGCAGTTACTCTAGCGGGAGACTTTCCGATGAGCAGTTCTTC,CASSYSSGRLSDEQFF
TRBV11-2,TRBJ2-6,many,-,TGTGCCAGCAGCTCCGTAAGGCACGGGGCCAACGTCCTGACTTTC,CASSSVRHGANVLTF
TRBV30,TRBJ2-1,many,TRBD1,TGTGCCTGGAGTGGACCTGGGACAGGGGGCTACAATGAGCAGTTCTTC,CAWSGPGTGGYNEQFF
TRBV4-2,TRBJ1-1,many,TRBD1,TGTGCCAGCAGCCAAGCCAGAGGTGCAGGGGGCTCTGTCGGCGAAGCTTTCTTT,CASSQARGAGGSVGEAFF
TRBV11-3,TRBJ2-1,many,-,TGTGCCAGCAGCTTCCGGGTTGAGGGTTACAATGAGCAGTTCTTC,CASSFRVEGYNEQFF
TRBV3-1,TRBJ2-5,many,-,TGTGCCAGCAGTCCCCAAACTTGGGAGACCCAGTACTTC,CASSPQTWETQYF
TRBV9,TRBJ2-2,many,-,TGTGCCAGCAGCGTAGAAGGGGGAGGGACCGGGGAGCTGTTTTTT,CASSVEGGGTGELFF
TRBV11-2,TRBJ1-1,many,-,TGTGCCAGCAGCTTAGGGGGACGGCCTACTGAAGCTTTCTTT,CASSLGGRPTEAFF
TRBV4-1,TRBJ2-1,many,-,TGCGCCAGCAGCCCCATCTCCCGGGCATCGGATGGGCAGTTCTTC,CASSPISRASDGQFF
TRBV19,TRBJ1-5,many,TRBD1,TGTGCCAGTTCCGGGGGGACAGCGATAGATCAGCCCCAGCATTTT,CASSGGTAIDQPQHF
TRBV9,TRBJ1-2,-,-,TGTGCCAGCAGCGGGGGAGCTTCAGGGAATTACTATGGCTACACCTTC,CASSGGASGNYYGYTF
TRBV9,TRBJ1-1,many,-,TGTGCCAGCAGCTTCCGGGAGGACACTGAAGCTTTCTTT,CASSFREDTEAFF
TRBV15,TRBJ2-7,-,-,TGTGCCACCAGCAGAGATCGGGGCAGCTACGAGCAGTACTTC,CATSRDRGSYEQYF
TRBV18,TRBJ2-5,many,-,TGTGCCAGCTCACCAGAAGAAGAGACCCAGTACTTC,CASSPEEETQYF
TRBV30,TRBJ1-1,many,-,TGTGCCTGGAGTGCCCAGATGAACACTGAAGCTTTCTTT,CAWSAQMNTEAFF
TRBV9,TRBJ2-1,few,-,TGTGCCAGCAGCGTAGAGGATGATGAGCAGTTCTTC,CASSVEDDEQFF
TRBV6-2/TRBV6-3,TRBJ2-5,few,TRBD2,TGTGCCAGCAGCCCCCCCGGCGGGGGACGGCAAGAGACCCAGTACTTC,CASSPPGGGRQETQYF
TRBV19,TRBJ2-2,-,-,TGTGCCAGTAGTATGGCACTCACCGGGGAGCTGTTTTTT,CASSMALTGELFF
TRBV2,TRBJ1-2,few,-,TGTGCCAGCAGTGAAATAGAACAGCCGTATGGCTACACCTTC,CASSEIEQPYGYTF
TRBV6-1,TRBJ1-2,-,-,TGTGCCAGCAGCCCCGGGGGGCGGGGCGGTAACTATGGCTACACCTTC,CASSPGGRGGNYGYTF
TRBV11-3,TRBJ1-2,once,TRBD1,TGTGCCAGCAGCTTAACCCAGGGGGCTGGCGGCTACACCTTC,CASSLTQGAGGYTF
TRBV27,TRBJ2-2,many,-,TGTGCCAGCAGCCGGTGGGGCACCGGGGAGCTGTTTTTT,CASSRWGTGELFF
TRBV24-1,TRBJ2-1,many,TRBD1,TGTGCCACCAGTGATGCTGGCAGGGGGCAAGGGAGTGAGCAGTTCTTC,CATSDAGRGQGSEQFF
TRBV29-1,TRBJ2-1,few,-,TGCAGCGTTGACGGAACCGGTCAGGTCTCCTACAATGAGCAGTTCTTC,CSVDGTGQVSYNEQFF
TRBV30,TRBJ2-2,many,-,TGTGCCTGGAGTGAGGGAATGGACACCGGGGAGCTGTTTTTT,CAWSEGMDTGELFF
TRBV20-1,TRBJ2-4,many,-,TGCAGTGCTAGTCCCGCAGGGGACATTCAGTACTTC,CSASPAGDIQYF
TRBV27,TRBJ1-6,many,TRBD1,TGTGCCAGCAGTCGATCCTGGACAGGGAAAAATTCACCCCTCCACTTT,CASSRSWTGKNSPLHF
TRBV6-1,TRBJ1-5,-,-,TGTGCCAGCAAGAGGACAGATCAATCTCAGCCCCAGCATTTT,CASKRTDQSQPQHF
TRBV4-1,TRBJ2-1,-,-,TGCGCCAGCAGCGCCTTCTTTGGAGACGAGCAGTTCTTC,CASSAFFGDEQFF
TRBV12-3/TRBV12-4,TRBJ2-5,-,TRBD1,TGTGCCAGCAGTCCTAGACAGGGTGGGGGAGAGACCCAGTACTTC,CASSPRQGGGETQYF
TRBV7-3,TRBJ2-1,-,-,TGTGCCAGCAGCGCTTCCGGGACTCCGAGGGATGAGCAGTTCTTC,CASSASGTPRDEQFF
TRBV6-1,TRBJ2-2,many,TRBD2,TGTGCCAGCAGTACCGGACTAGCGGGAGGGAACACCGGGGAGCTGTTTTTT,CASSTGLAGGNTGELFF
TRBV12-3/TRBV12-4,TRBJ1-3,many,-,TGTGCCAGCCTAGAGAGCTCTGGAAACACCATATATTTT,CASLESSGNTIYF
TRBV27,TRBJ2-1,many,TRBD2,TGTGCCAGCAGTCCAAGGACTAGCGGGTTCAATGAGCAGTTCTTC,CASSPRTSGFNEQFF
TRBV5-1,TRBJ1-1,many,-,TGCGCCAGCAGCTGGGCGAGAGTGGGGGACACTGAAGCTTTCTTT,CASSWARVGDTEAFF
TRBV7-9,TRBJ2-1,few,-,TGTGCCAGCAGCTTAGCGTTGGGCGGGAACTACAATGAGCAGTTCTTC,CASSLALGGNYNEQFF